The T cell receptor beta chain described here comes from a study of cytomegalovirus exposure and HLA in healthy donors. The study, taken as a whole, reports: In a later analysis, V- and J-gene trimming of beta chains associated with a DCLRE1C missense variant, replicated independently.

A multiplex PCR was run with 60 Vbeta primers and 13 Jbeta primers. TCRdb keeps only in-frame clones here, not all; method: immunoSEQ multiplex PCR. The sample lists over 65,000 clones; 81% were seen once. The CDR3 spans 13 residues. The V gene end was trimmed by 4 bases and the J gene end by 8 bases; junction bases not matched to a gene: 8. Germline loops: CDR1 SGHRS, CDR2 YFSETQ. A note on this clone: Its antigen is undetermined.

The receptor was derived from a human donor in good health. The chain combines TRBV5-1 with TRBJ1-2, with 7 bases identical to TRBD1. The source material was PBMCs. The CDR3: CASSPGQFVGYTF. The CDR3, as DNA: TGCGCCAGCAGCCCGGGACAGTTCGTAGGCTACACCTTC.